This record covers a single T cell receptor beta chain. Germline V CDR1 and CDR2: MNHEY, SVGAGI. The CDR3 runs to 13 residues. The V and J ends lost 7 bases and 1 base respectively, with 10 bases between them. The sample is drawn from a study of T-cell memory formation after mild COVID-19. TCRdb re-analysed the 5' RACE reads in MiXCR, keeping a single row per CDR3 protein. The sample includes about 150,000 distinct CDR3 sequences, roughly 19% of them seen just once. The chain has TRBV6-5 and TRBJ2-5; D perhaps matches TRBD2 (6 bases). This TCR derives from an adult woman who had mild COVID-19 (a few samples of this study predate the infection). Cell type and time point are not known. Sequenced sample: PBMCs or a T cell subset sorted from them (not recorded which). CDR3 bases: TGTGCCAGCATTGGGACTCCCCAAGAGACCCAGTACTTC. As protein: CASIGTPQETQYF.